This section outlines one TCR beta chain sequence together with its context. Antigen unknown. The sample belongs to a study of breast tumors, draining lymph nodes, adjacent tissues. The V segment lost 4 bases and the J segment 7 bases; nucleotides outside the gene matches: 8. CDR3 length equals 14 residues. Overall study results and limits: Tumor TCR diversity was below lymph nodes but above nontumor tissue. Luminal-like breast cancer showed significantly greater tumor-nontumor repertoire similarity than basal-like breast cancer did. Findings are consistent with lymph node origin and intratumoral expansion of most tumor T cells. That most tumor T cells come from lymph nodes remained unproven.

TCRdb redid the calling of the multiplex PCR reads with MiXCR, one entry per CDR3 protein. Altogether approximately 52,000 distinct CDR3 sequences are present, under 55% being singletons, with the ten largest covering approximately 10%. Sequencing used breast tumor tissue. The receptor's source is a female donor with breast cancer. Some clones in this sample may be carry-over from other donors' samples. V and J are TRBV12-3 or TRBV12-4 and TRBJ2-5; 8 bases line up with TRBD1. The CDR3, as DNA: TGTGCCAGCAGTTCTGGGACAGGCCGTGTGACCCAGTACTTC. It specifies CASSSGTGRVTQYF.